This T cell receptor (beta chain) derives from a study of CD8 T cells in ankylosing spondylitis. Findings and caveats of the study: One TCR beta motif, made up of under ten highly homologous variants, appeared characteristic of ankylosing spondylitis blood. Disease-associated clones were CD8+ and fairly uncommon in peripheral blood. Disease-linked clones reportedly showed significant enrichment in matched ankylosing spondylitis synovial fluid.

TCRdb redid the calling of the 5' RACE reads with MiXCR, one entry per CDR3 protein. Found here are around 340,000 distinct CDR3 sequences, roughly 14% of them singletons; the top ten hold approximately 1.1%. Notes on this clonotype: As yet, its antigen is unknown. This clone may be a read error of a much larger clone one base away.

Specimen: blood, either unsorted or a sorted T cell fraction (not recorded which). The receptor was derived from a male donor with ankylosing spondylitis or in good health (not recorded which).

This CDR3 reads CASSFDSSNQPQHF. CDR3 bases: TGTGCCAGCAGCTTCGACAGTAGCAATCAGCCCCAGCATTTT. The chain uses TRBV7-2 and TRBJ1-5; D might be TRBD1 (5 bases). The CDR3 loop spans 14 amino acids. V was clipped by 3 bases and J by 0 bases, with 6 bases between them. CDR1 is SGHTA and CDR2 is FQGNSA in the germline V gene.